This T cell receptor beta chain came from a study of T cells after yellow fever vaccination. Making TCR cDNA involved 5'RACE template switching, which added UMIs and a universal primer site. Each CDR3 protein is one row after TCRdb ran MiXCR on the 5' RACE reads. The repertoire includes under 200,000 distinct CDR3 sequences, 6% to 7.5% of them detected once, and approximately 2.4% sits in the top ten. Study-wide findings and caveats: From the bulk population, abundant clonotypes could contaminate and appear within FACS-sorted repertoires. Overlap between CD4 and CD8 compartments was detected for a small share of clonotypes.

For this clonotype: Its specificity is not known.

Germline V gives CDR1 MNHNY, CDR2 SVGAGI (reference sequence). V was clipped by 2 bases and J by 6 bases, with 7 bases between them. The CDR3 extends over 12 amino acids. The receptor comes from a man between 18 and 29 years old who received the YFV17D yellow fever vaccine. Sample: CD4+ T cells sorted from PBMCs, taken 5 days after the first yellow fever vaccination. The V gene is TRBV6-6, the J gene TRBJ1-1; D uncertain. The CDR3 DNA follows: TGTGCCAGCAGTTACACGGAGGCTGAAGCTTTCTTT. Amino acid sequence: CASSYTEAEAFF.